This T cell receptor beta chain was found in a study of shared clonotypes between healthy human individuals. Sequencing was performed with immunoSEQ multiplex PCR; in TCRdb, only in-frame clones are kept and a portion is missing. The sample has millions of clones, around 93% seen once. Naive CD8 populations comprised CD45RO-negative cells positively selected for CCR7, excluding terminally differentiated effector memory CD45RA+ cells. The TCR comes from a man aged 18 to 30 in good health. Some clones in this sample may be carry-over from other donors' samples. The sequenced sample consisted of naive CD8+ T cells from PBMCs.

Here the CDR3 DNA reads TGTGCCAGCAGCTGGGGAGGCGGGAGATTGTTCGCCGGGGAGCTGTTTTTT. Its translation is CASSWGGGRLFAGELFF. The chain combines TRBV7-6 with TRBJ2-2; 7 positions agree with TRBD2. The J segment lost 6 bases and the V segment lost 4 bases, leaving 14 bases of the junction unmatched. The CDR3 totals 17 residues. Germline CDR1 and CDR2: SGHVS and FNYEAQ.